This T cell receptor (beta chain) was identified during a study of shared clonotypes between healthy human individuals (dated by TCRdb to 2020 to 2021). Turning to the overall study: A couple of women and three men aged 18 to 49 years were included in the cohort. For each donor, CD4 naive and CD4 memory were each given three plates, CD8 naive was given two plates, and CD8 memory was given one plate. To increase sequencing depth and limit assay-specific biases, different laboratories used diverse techniques to prepare libraries and sequence TCR repertoires. To estimate repertoire size and how much clonotype sharing occurs between individuals, the study deeply sequenced the blood TCR repertoires of about five healthy adults. Per donor, leukapheresis produced somewhere between about 0.94 and 9.5 billion PBMCs.

This clone has a single count. Its antigen target is currently unknown. Per-base quality was not reported, and no clone a single base away is much larger than it. Beyond this particular receptor, the publication reports: Across a handful of donors, about 4.5% of naive CD4, approximately 3.5% of naive CD8, approximately 2.5% of memory CD4, and 0.4% of memory CD8 clonotypes were shared. Sampling was limited to blood, and TCR repertoires in tissue likely differ from TCR repertoires in blood. Higher generation probabilities were observed for clonotypes shared by all four sorted-subset donors than for non-shared clonotypes. Based on pairwise subsampling, the degree of clonotype sharing among donors was expected to be affected by sequencing depth. The genetic and exposure-history diversity represented was limited by the small number of donors. Even with the large sequencing depth, rarefaction of the sorted-subset datasets indicated that sequencing was incomplete. Estimated clonotype richness was generally larger for naive than for memory subsets.

The CDR3 holds 14 amino acids from the cysteine to the phenylalanine. The only DNA kept is the CDR3, 42 bases in frame from the first base. From the germline V gene (reference sequence), CDR1 is SEHNR and CDR2 is FQNEAQ. V is cut by 5 bases and J by 1 base, and the space between the germline ends is 9 bases. Using the deep immunoSEQ assay, TCR CDR3 regions were amplified from genomic DNA by multiplex PCR. Extracted genomic DNA from each cell subset was distributed evenly across all wells of several immunoSEQ 96-well plates, and each plate was treated as a replicate. For sorted subsets, each replicate PCR was loaded with roughly 200 ng genomic DNA, equivalent to 30,000 to 35,000 T cell genomes. The purified libraries were quantified using a Qubit 3.0 fluorometer, sized with a Bioanalyzer 2100, and then quantified again using the KAPA Library Quantification kit. A separate single-read 150-cycle Illumina NextSeq 550 flow cell was used to sequence each immunoSEQ 96-well plate. The original pipeline was this. Because the immunoSEQ output included only junctional sequences and no quality scores, the filtering could not be the same as the filtering used for full-length reads. Sequences were annotated with PyIR, a Python wrapper for IgBLAST v1.9, and V/J genes and CDR3 were assigned using IMGT germline references. Reads were filtered out if the reads had weak V/J assignments (E-value above 1e-6), no CDR3, stop codons, out-of-frame junctions, or ambiguous translated residues. V3J clonotypes were defined by identical inferred V gene, J gene, and CDR3 amino acid sequence. The percentage overlap between two repertoires was calculated by dividing the number of shared unique clonotypes by the size of the smaller repertoire. Richness of each repertoire was evaluated using RTK rarefaction, the Chao1 estimator, and Recon v2.1 estimates of unobserved clonotypes. Generation probabilities were computed with OLGA for all TCRbeta clonotypes obtained by the gDNA method from several donors. TCRdb stores this immuneACCESS table with in-frame sequences only. Part of the clones is absent; in the studies checked, under half of the shortfall reflects unresolved V genes, and no reason is known for the rest. That table gives V, J and clone size, and the DNA gave D and trimming. This sample holds roughly 650,000 clones; 97% were observed only once. The top ten clones comprise 0.057% of the sample.

The donors were healthy, HIV-negative adults with no recently reported acute infections or vaccinations. All donors were Caucasian adults living in Nashville, Tennessee, USA. Magnetic negative selection was used to enrich CD4+ T cells, after which naive cells were positively selected on CD45RA and the negative fraction became the memory subset. Blood was obtained by leukapheresis, after which PBMCs were separated by Ficoll-Histopaque density gradient centrifugation and cryopreserved in liquid nitrogen vapor phase. Purity and quantity of every magnetically sorted T cell population were checked by analytical flow cytometry. Genomic DNA was isolated from each sorted fraction and quantified by UV absorbance on a Nanodrop 2000c.

The chain couples TRBV7-9 to TRBJ2-1, and possibly TRBD1, on 6 matching bases. This clonotype was obtained from a woman in her twenties or thirties in good health. The sample comprised naive CD4+ T cells sorted from blood. The intended sense of this specimen's cell subset or site label: CD45RA+ positively selected. Here is the DNA: TGTGCCAGCAGCCCCAGGGGATCCTACAATGAGCAGTTCTTC. This codes for CASSPRGSYNEQFF.